Included here is one TCR beta chain sequence, with context. The germline gives CDR1 LNHNV, CDR2 YYDKDF (reference sequence). The CDR3 is 15 residues long. These data are taken from a study of T cells expressing NK-cell markers. TCRdb re-called the 5' RACE reads and gives one entry per CDR3 protein, without DNA. The sample includes hundreds of thousands of distinct CDR3 sequences. The receptor was derived from a man younger than 35 in good health. The rearrangement links TRBV15 to TRBJ1-2; lacking DNA, the TRBD1 call made by TCRdb goes unchecked. The sample taken for sequencing was blood T cells: a sorted CD56 or NKG2C T cell subset, CD4+ or CD8+ T cells, or bulk PBMC T cells (not recorded which). This chain's CDR3 is CATSRAKTGNYGYTF.